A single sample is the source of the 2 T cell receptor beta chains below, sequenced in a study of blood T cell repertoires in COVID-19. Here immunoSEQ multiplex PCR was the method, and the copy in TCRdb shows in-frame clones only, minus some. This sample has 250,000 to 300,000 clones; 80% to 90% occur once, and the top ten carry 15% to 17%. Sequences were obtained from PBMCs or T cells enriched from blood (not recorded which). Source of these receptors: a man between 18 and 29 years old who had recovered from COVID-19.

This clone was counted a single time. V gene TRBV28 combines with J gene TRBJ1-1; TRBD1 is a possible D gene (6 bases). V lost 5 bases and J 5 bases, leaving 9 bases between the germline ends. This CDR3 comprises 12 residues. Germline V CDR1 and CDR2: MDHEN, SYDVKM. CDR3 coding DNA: TGTGCCAGCAGTCCAACAGGGACTGAAGCTTTCTTT. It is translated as CASSPTGTEAFF.

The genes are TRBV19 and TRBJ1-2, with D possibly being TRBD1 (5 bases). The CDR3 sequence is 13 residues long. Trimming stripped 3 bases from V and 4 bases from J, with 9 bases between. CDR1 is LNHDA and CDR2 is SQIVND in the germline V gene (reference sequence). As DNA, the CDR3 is TGTGCCAGTAGTATTCAGGGAATCTATGGCTACACCTTC. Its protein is CASSIQGIYGYTF.